Below, 11 T cell receptor beta chains from the same sample are listed, as sequenced in a study of identical twins. TCRdb called the 5' RACE reads again in MiXCR, with one record for every CDR3 protein. Here the sample spans fewer than 500,000 distinct CDR3 sequences, 20% to 25% being singletons. These same data were also listed under a study on T cells expressing NK-cell markers.

Input material: CD4+ T cells sorted from blood. The receptors were gathered from a young woman in good health.

This clonotype was detected only a few times. The genes are TRBV20-1 and TRBJ1-1; D is possibly TRBD1 (6 bases). Between the trimmed V and J ends, which lost 3 bases and 1 base, there was a span of 12 bases. CDR3 length: 14 residues. Germline CDR1 is DFQATT and CDR2 is SNEGSKA (reference sequence). For the CDR3, the DNA is TGCAGTGCTAGTCGGGGACACCCGAACACTGAAGCTTTCTTT. It codes for CSASRGHPNTEAFF.

This clonotype was observed a few times. The rearrangement uses TRBV7-2 and TRBJ2-1; 13 bases match TRBD2. Germline CDR1 is SGHTA and CDR2 is FQGNSA. The CDR3 consists of 17 residues. The ends lost 0 bases at V and 6 bases at J; junction bases unmatched: 5. The CDR3 nucleotides read TGTGCCAGCAGCTTAGCGTTAAGGACTAGCGGGAGCAATGAGCAGTTCTTC. This codes for CASSLALRTSGSNEQFF.

In this sample, this clonotype turned up a few times. The chain employs TRBV7-9 and TRBJ2-6; D ambiguous. CDR1 and CDR2 from the germline V gene are SEHNR and FQNEAQ (reference sequence). Deletions cut 5 bases from V and 0 bases from J, with 11 bases between. This CDR3 spans 16 amino acids. CDR3: CASSLGAYSGANVLTF. CDR3 bases: TGTGCCAGCAGCCTTGGAGCGTACTCTGGGGCCAACGTCCTGACTTTC.

The rearrangement uses TRBV18 and TRBJ2-1, with 13 bases that match TRBD2. Germline V gene data show CDR1 as KGHSH and CDR2 as LQKENI. The CDR3 is made up of 18 amino acids. J was trimmed by 0 bases and V by 3 bases; bases with no gene match: 5. CDR3 region: CASSPLRTSGGSYNEQFF. The CDR3 coding sequence is TGTGCCAGCTCACCGCTTCGGACTAGCGGGGGCTCCTACAATGAGCAGTTCTTC.

This chain links TRBV4-3 with TRBJ1-4; D unresolved. Germline V gives CDR1 LGHNA, CDR2 YSLEER. With 1 base removed from V and 5 bases from J, the gap between germline ends came to 11 bases. CDR3 length: 15 residues. The CDR3 DNA sequence: TGCGCCAGCAGCCAAGGCGGACGTAACAATGAAAAACTGTTTTTT. This gives the protein CASSQGGRNNEKLFF.

This clonotype showed up just once. The rearrangement links TRBV5-1 to TRBJ1-3; 7 positions match TRBD1. Germline assignment: CDR1 SGHRS and CDR2 YFSETQ. The V and J ends lost 4 bases and 4 bases, in that order; junction bases with no gene match: 5. This CDR3 is 14 amino acids long. CDR3: CASSPGQAGNTIYF. For the CDR3, the DNA is TGCGCCAGCAGCCCTGGACAGGCGGGAAACACCATATATTTT.

This clonotype was recorded a few times. The chain recombines TRBV7-2 with TRBJ2-2, with TRBD1 matching over 10 bases. Germline V CDR1 and CDR2: SGHTA, FQGNSA. J lost 6 bases, V lost 5 bases, and 6 bases had no gene match. The CDR3 extends over 15 amino acids. The CDR3 loop reads CASSPRQGAAGELFF. The CDR3 DNA reads as TGTGCCAGCAGCCCACGACAGGGGGCGGCCGGGGAGCTGTTTTTT.

This clonotype has more than one count but fewer than ten. The chain joins TRBV25-1 to TRBJ2-5, with TRBD1 matching 7 bases. V shed 4 bases, J shed 0 bases, and the junction held 5 bases outside the gene matches. The CDR3 extends over 15 amino acids. Germline V CDR1 and CDR2: MGHDK, SYGVNS. CDR3 region: CASSVHRGDQETQYF. For the CDR3, the DNA is TGTGCCAGCAGTGTGCACAGGGGTGACCAAGAGACCCAGTACTTC.

This clonotype was observed a few times. The V gene is TRBV20-1, the J gene TRBJ2-3; D is perhaps TRBD1 or TRBD2 (5 bases each). Germline lookup yields CDR1 DFQATT and CDR2 SNEGSKA (reference sequence). V lost 7 bases and J 3 bases, leaving 14 bases between the germline ends. CDR3 length: 13 residues. The CDR3 DNA reads TGCAGTGGCACAGGTAGAGGGACAGATACGCAGTATTTT. As protein: CSGTGRGTDTQYF.

This chain's CDR3 is CASSPAPLLTGREQYF. As DNA, the CDR3 is TGTGCCAGCAGCCCCGCCCCTTTGCTGACAGGGCGTGAGCAGTACTTC. The chain couples TRBV7-2 to TRBJ2-7; 7 bases fit TRBD1. The CDR3 extends over 16 amino acids. V lost 5 bases to trimming and J lost 7 bases; unmatched junction nucleotides: 17. The germline gives CDR1 SGHTA, CDR2 FQGNSA. The full variable domain, completed using reference TRBV7-2 and TRBJ2-7, is GAGVSQSPSNKVTEKGKDVELRCDPISGHTALYWYRQSLGQGLEFLIYFQGNSAPDKSGLPSDRFSAERTGGSVSTLTIQRTQQEDSAVYLCASSPAPLLTGREQYFGPGTRLTVT.

This clonotype occurred a few times. CDR3 sequence reads: CASIVSGTDTQYF. The CDR3 bases are TGTGCCAGCATCGTCAGCGGCACAGATACGCAGTATTTT. The chain uses TRBV25-1 and TRBJ2-3; D gene unclear. Trimming left V 7 bases short and J 1 base short, with 9 bases between. Germline CDR1 MGHDK, CDR2 SYGVNS. The CDR3 is 13 residues long.